This TCR beta chain is drawn from a study of blood T cell repertoires in COVID-19. Study details: The samples span acute and convalescent COVID-19 from the United States, Italy and Spain. The analysed material was cDNA or gDNA that came from T cells, B-cell-depleted T cells, or PBMCs.

Method: immunoSEQ multiplex PCR; TCRdb's copy keeps in-frame clones and lacks some. The data hold about 75,000 clones, with roughly 88% observed a single time. V lost 1 base and J 0 bases, leaving 5 bases between the germline ends. Germline CDR1 SGHNT, CDR2 YYREEE (reference sequence). The CDR3 totals 13 residues. The sequence derives from a woman between 45 and 60 years old with acute or convalescent COVID-19. What was sequenced was peripheral blood. The chain combines TRBV5-4 with TRBJ2-7; no definite D call. CDR3 nucleotides: TGTGCCAGCAGCTTGTTGAGCTCCTACGAGCAGTACTTC. This translates into CASSLLSSYEQYF.